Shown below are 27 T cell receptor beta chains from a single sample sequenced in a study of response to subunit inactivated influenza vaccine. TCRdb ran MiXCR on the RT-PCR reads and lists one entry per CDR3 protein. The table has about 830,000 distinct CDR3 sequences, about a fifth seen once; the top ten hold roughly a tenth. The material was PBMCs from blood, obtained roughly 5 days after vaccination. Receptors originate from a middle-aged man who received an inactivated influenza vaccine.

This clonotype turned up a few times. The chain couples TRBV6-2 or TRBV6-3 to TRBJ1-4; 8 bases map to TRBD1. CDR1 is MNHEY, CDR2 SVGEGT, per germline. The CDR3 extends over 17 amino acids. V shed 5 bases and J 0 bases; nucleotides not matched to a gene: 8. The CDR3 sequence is CASSDPGQAATNEKLFF. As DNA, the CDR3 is TGTGCCAGCAGTGATCCGGGACAGGCGGCAACTAATGAAAAACTGTTTTTT.

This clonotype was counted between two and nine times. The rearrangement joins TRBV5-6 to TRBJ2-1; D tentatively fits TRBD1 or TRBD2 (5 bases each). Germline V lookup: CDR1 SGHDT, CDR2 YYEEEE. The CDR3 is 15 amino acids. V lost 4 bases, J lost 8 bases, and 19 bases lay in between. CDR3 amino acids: CASSPRRGWDHEQFF. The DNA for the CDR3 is TGTGCCAGCAGCCCCCGGAGAGGGTGGGACCATGAGCAGTTCTTC.

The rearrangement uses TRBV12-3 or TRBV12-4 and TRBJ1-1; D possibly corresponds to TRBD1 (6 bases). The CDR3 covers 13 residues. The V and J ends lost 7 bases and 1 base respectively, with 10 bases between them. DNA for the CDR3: TGTGCCAGCACGGCAGGGGCGAACACTGAAGCTTTCTTT. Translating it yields CASTAGANTEAFF.

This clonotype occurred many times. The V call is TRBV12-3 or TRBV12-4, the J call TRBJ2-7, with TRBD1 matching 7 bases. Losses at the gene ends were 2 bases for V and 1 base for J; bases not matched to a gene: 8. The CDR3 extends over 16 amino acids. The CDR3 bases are TGTGCCAGCAGTTTATTGGGACAGATAAATTCCTACGAGCAGTACTTC. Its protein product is CASSLLGQINSYEQYF.

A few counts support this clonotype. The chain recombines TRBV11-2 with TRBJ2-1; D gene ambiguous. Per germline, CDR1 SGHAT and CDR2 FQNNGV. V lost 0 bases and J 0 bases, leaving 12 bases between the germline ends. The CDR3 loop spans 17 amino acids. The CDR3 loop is CASSLDSRTSSYNEQFF. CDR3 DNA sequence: TGTGCCAGCAGCTTAGATTCTCGGACCAGCTCCTACAATGAGCAGTTCTTC.

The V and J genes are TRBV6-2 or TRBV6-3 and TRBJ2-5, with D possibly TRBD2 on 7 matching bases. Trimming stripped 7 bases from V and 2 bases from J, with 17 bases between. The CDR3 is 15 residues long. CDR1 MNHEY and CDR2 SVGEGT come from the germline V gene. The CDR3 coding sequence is TGTGCCAGCACTCGGGGGGCCGCGATTCAAGAGACCCAGTACTTC. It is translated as CASTRGAAIQETQYF.

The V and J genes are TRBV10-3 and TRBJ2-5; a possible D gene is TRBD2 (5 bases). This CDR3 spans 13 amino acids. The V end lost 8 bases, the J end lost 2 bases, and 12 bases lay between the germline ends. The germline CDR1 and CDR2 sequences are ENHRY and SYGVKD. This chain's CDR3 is CAIGERQQETQYF. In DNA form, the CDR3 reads TGTGCCATCGGGGAGAGACAACAAGAGACCCAGTACTTC.

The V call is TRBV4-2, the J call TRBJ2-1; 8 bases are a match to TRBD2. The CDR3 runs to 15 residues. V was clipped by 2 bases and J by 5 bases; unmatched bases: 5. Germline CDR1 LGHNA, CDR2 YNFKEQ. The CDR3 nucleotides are TGTGCCAGCAGCCAAACTAGCGGCGATAACAATGAGCAGTTCTTC. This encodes CASSQTSGDNNEQFF.

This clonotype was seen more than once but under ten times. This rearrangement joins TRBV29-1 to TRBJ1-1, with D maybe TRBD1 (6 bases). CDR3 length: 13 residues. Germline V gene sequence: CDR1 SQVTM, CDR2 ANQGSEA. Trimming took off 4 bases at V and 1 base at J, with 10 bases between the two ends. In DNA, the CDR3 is TGCAGCGTTGGGCGGGGGCAGAACACTGAAGCTTTCTTT. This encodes CSVGRGQNTEAFF.

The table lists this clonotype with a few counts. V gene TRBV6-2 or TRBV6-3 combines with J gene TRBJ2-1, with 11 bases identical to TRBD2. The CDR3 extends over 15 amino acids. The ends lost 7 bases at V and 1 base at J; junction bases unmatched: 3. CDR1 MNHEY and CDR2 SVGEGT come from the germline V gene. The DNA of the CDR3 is TGTGCCAGCAAAATAGCGGGAGGGTCCTACAATGAGCAGTTCTTC. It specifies CASKIAGGSYNEQFF.

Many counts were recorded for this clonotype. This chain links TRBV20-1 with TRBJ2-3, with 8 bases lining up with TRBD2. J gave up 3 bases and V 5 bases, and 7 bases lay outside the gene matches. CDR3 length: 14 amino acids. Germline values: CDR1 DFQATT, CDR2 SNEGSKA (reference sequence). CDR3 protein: CSAASGGHTDTQYF. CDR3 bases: TGCAGTGCTGCGAGCGGGGGACATACAGATACGCAGTATTTT.

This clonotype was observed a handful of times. DNA for the CDR3: TGCGCCAGCAATCCCGAGGCGGCTAGCTCCTACAATGAGCAGTTCTTC. It specifies CASNPEAASSYNEQFF. The rearrangement links TRBV5-1 to TRBJ2-1; unclear D gene. Trimming shortened V by 6 bases and J by 0 bases, and 16 bases separated the two germline ends. The CDR3 covers 16 residues. Germline V gene lookup returns CDR1 SGHRS and CDR2 YFSETQ.

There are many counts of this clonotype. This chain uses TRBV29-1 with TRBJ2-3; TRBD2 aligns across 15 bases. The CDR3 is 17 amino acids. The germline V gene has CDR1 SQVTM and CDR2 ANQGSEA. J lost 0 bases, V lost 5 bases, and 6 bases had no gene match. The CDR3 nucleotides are TGCAGCGTTACCGGGACTAGCGGGAGGACGAGCACAGATACGCAGTATTTT. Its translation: CSVTGTSGRTSTDTQYF.

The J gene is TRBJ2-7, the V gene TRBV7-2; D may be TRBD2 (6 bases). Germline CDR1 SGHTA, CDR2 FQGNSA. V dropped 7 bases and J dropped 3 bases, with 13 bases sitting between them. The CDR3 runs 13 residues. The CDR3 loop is CASKGGSLYEQYF. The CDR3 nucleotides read TGTGCCAGCAAGGGAGGATCGCTCTACGAGCAGTACTTC. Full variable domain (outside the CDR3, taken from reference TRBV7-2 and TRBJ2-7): GAGVSQSPSNKVTEKGKDVELRCDPISGHTALYWYRQSLGQGLEFLIYFQGNSAPDKSGLPSDRFSAERTGGSVSTLTIQRTQQEDSAVYLCASKGGSLYEQYFGPGTRLTVT.

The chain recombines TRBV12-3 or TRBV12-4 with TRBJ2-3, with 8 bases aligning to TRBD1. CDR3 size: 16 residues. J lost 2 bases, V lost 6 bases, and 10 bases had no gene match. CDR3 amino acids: CASRARTGQHTDTQYF. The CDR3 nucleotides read TGTGCCAGCAGGGCCCGGACAGGGCAACACACAGATACGCAGTATTTT.

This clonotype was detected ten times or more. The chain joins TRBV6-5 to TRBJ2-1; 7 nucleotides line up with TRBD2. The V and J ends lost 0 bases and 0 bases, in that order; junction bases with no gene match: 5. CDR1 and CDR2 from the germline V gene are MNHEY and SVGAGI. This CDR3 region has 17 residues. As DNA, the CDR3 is TGTGCCAGCAGTTACTCCGGCGGGGGAAGCTCCTACAATGAGCAGTTCTTC. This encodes CASSYSGGGSSYNEQFF.

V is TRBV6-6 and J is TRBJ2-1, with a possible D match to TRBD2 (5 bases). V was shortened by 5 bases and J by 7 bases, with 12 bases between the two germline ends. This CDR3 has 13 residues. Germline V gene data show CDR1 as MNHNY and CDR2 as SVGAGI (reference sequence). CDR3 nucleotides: TGTGCCAGCAGTCGGGGTAGCGTAAATGAGCAGTTCTTC. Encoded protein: CASSRGSVNEQFF.

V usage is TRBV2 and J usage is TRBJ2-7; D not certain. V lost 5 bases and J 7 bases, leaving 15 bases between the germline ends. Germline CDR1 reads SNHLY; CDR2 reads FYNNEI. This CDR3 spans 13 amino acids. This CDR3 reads CASSFDTTLEQYF. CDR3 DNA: TGTGCCAGCAGTTTTGATACGACTTTGGAGCAGTACTTC.

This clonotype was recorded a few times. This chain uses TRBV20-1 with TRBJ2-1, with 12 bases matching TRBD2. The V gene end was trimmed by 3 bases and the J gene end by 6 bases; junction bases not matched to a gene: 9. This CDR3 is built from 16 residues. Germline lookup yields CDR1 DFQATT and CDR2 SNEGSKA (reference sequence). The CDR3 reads CSARLAGGVVGNEQFF. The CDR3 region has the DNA TGCAGTGCTAGGCTAGCGGGAGGGGTGGTAGGCAATGAGCAGTTCTTC.

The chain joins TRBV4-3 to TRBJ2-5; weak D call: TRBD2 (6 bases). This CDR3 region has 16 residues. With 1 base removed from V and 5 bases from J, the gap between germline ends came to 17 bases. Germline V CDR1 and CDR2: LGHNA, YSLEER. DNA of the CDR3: TGCGCCAGCAGCCAAGGGGCGGGGAATACCGCGGAGACCCAGTACTTC. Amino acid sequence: CASSQGAGNTAETQYF.

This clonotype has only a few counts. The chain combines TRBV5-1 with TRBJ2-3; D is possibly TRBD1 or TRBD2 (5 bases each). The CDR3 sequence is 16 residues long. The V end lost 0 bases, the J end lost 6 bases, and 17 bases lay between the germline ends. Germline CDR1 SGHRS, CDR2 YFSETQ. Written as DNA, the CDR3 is TGCGCCAGCAGCTTGGCCGGGGCAGGGCCGTTGGATACGCAGTATTTT. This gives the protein CASSLAGAGPLDTQYF.

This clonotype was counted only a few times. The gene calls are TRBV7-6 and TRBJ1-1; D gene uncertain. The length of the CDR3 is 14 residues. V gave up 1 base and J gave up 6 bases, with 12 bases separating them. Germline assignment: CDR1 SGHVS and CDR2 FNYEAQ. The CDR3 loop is CASSLVFSAPEAFF. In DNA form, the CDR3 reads TGTGCCAGCAGCTTAGTTTTTTCGGCCCCTGAAGCTTTCTTT.

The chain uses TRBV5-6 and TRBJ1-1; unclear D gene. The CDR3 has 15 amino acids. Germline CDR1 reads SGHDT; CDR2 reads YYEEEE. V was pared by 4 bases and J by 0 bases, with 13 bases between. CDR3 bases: TGTGCCAGCAGCACACTCCGGGCCTTGAACACTGAAGCTTTCTTT. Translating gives CASSTLRALNTEAFF.

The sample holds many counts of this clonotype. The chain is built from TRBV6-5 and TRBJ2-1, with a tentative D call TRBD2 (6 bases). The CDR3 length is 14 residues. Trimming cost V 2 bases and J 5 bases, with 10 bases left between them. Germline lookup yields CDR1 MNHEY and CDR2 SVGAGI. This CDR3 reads CASSYGLMDNEQFF. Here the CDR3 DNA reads TGTGCCAGCAGTTACGGACTAATGGACAATGAGCAGTTCTTC.

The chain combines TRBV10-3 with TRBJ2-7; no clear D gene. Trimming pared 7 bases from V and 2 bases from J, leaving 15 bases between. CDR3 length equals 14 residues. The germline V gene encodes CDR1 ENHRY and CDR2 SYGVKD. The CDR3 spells CAINDRAETYEQYF. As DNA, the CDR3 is TGTGCCATCAATGACCGAGCTGAGACCTACGAGCAGTACTTC.

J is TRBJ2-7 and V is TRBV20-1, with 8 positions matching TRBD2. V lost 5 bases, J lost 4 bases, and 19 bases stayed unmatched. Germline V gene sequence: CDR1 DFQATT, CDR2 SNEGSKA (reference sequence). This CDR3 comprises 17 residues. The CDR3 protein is CSALPYKAGESRYEQYF. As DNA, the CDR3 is TGCAGTGCTCTTCCGTATAAAGCGGGAGAGTCGCGGTACGAGCAGTACTTC.

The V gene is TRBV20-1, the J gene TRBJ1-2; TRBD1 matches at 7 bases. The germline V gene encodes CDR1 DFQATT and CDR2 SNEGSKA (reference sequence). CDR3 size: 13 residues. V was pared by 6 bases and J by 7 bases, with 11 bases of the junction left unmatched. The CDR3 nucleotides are TGCAGTGCCATGAGAGGGACAGAAACTGGCTACACCTTC. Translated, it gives CSAMRGTETGYTF.